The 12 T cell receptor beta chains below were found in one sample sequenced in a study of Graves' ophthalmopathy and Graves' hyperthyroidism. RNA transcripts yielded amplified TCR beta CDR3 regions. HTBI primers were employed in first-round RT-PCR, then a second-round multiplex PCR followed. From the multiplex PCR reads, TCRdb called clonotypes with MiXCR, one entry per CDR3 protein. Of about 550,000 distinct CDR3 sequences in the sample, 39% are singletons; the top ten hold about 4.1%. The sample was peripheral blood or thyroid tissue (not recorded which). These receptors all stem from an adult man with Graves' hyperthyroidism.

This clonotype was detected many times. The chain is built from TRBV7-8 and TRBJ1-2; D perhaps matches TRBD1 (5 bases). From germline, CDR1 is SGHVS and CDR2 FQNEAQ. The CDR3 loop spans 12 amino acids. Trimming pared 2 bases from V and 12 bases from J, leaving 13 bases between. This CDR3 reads CASSLPGTTDTF. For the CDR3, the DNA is TGTGCCAGCAGCTTACCCGGGACGACCGACACCTTC.

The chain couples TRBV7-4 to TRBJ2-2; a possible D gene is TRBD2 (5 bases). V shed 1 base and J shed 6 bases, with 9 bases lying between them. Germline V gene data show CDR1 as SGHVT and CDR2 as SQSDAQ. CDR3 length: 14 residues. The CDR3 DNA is TGTGCCAGCAGCTTAGGTAGCGTGGCCGGGGAGCTGTTTTTT. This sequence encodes CASSLGSVAGELFF.

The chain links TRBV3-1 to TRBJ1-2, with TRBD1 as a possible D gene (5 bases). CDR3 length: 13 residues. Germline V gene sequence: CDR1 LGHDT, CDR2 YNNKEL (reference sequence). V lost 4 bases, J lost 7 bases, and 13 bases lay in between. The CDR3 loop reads CASSLRQTAGYTF. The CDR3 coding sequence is TGTGCCAGCAGCCTCCGACAGACTGCTGGCTACACCTTC.

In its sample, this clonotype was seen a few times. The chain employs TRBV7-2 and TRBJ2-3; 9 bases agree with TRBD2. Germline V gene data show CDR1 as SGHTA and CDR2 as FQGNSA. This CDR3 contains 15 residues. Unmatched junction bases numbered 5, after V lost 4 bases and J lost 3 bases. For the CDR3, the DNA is TGTGCCAGCAGCTCCGTAGCGGGAGCTACAGATACGCAGTATTTT. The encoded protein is CASSSVAGATDTQYF.

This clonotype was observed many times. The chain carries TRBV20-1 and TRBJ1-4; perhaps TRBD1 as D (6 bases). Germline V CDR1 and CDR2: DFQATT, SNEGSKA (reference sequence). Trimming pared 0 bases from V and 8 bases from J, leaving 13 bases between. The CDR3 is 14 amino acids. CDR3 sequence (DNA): TGCAGTGCTAGAGATTCGGGGGCGCGAGAAAAACTGTTTTTT. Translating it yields CSARDSGAREKLFF.

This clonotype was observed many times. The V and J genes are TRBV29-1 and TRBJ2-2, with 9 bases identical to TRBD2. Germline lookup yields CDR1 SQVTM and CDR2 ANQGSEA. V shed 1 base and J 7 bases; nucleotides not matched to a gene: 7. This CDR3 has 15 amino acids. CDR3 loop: CSVEGFSGSNGELFF. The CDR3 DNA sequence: TGCAGCGTTGAAGGATTTAGCGGGAGTAACGGGGAGCTGTTTTTT.

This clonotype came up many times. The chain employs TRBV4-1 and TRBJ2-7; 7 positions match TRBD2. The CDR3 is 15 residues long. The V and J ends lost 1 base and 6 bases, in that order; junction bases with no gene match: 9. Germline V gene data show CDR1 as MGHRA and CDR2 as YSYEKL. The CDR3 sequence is CASSQGGSIAGEQYF. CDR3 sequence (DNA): TGCGCCAGCAGCCAAGGCGGGTCCATAGCGGGCGAGCAGTACTTC.

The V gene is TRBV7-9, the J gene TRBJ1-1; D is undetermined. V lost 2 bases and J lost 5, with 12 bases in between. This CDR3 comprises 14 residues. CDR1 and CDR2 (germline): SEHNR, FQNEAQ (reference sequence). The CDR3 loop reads CASSLMDYGTEAFF. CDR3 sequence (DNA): TGTGCCAGCAGCTTAATGGATTATGGAACTGAAGCTTTCTTT. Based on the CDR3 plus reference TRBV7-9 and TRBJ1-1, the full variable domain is DTGVSQNPRHKITKRGQNVTFRCDPISEHNRLYWYRQTLGQGPEFLTYFQNEAQLEKSRLLSDRFSAERPKGSFSTLEIQRTEQGDSAMYLCASSLMDYGTEAFFGQGTRLTVV.

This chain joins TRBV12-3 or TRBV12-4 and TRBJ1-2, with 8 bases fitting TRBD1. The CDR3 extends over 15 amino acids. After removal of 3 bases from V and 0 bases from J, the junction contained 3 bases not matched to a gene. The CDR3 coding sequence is TGTGCCAGCAGTTTGGACAGGGCCACTAACTATGGCTACACCTTC. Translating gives CASSLDRATNYGYTF.

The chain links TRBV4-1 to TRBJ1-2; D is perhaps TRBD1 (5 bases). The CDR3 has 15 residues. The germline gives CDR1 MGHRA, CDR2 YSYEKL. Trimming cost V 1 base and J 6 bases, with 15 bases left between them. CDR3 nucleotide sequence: TGCGCCAGCAGCCAAGTCCCGCGGGGGAAAGATGGCTACACCTTC. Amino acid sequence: CASSQVPRGKDGYTF.

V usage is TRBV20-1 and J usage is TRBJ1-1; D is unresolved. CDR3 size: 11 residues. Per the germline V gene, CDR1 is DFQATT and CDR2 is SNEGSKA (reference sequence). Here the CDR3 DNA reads TGCAGCGCGACCCTGGCCACTGAAGCTTTCTTT. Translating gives CSATLATEAFF.

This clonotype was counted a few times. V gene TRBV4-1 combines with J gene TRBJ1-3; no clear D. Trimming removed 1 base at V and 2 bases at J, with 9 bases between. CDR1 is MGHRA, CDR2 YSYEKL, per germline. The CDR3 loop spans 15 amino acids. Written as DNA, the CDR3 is TGCGCCAGCAGCCAAGTCCCAGGACCTGGAAACACCATATATTTT. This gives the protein CASSQVPGPGNTIYF.